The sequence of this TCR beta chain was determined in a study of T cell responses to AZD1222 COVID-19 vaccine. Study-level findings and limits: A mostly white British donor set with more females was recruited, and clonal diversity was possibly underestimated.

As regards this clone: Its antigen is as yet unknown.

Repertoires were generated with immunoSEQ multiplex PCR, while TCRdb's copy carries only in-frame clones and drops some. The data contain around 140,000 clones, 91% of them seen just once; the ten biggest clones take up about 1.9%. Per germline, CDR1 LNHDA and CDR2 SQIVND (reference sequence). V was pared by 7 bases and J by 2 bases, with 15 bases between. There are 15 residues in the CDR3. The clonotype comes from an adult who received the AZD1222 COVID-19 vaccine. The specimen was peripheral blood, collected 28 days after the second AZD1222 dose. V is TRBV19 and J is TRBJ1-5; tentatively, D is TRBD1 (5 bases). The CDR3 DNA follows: TGTGCCAGTAAACGGGGCCGTGAAGGCAATCAGCCCCAGCATTTT. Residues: CASKRGREGNQPQHF.